The T cell receptor (beta chain) described here comes from a study of blood T cell repertoires in COVID-19. In the study overall: The United States, Italy and Spain were the sources of the acute and convalescent COVID-19 samples.

The table came from immunoSEQ multiplex PCR; TCRdb's copy has only in-frame clones and leaves some out. The sample has roughly 140,000 clones, approximately 84% seen once. The CDR3 sequence is 14 residues long. The J segment lost 4 bases and the V segment lost 3 bases, leaving 4 bases of the junction unmatched. Germline assignment: CDR1 SGHTA and CDR2 FQGNSA. The V gene is TRBV7-2, the J gene TRBJ2-5, with 8 bases fitting TRBD1. This TCR was sampled from a human donor in a cohort sampled during active COVID-19. The sequencing sample was made of peripheral blood. The chain's CDR3 is CASSFRTGRETQYF. CDR3 bases: TGTGCCAGCAGCTTTAGGACAGGGAGAGAGACCCAGTACTTC. Drawing the rest from reference TRBV7-2 and TRBJ2-5, the complete variable domain is GAGVSQSPSNKVTEKGKDVELRCDPISGHTALYWYRQSLGQGLEFLIYFQGNSAPDKSGLPSDRFSAERTGGSVSTLTIQRTQQEDSAVYLCASSFRTGRETQYFGPGTRLLVL.